The 19 T cell receptor beta chains below all came from one sample that was sequenced in a study of PD-L1 blockade in urothelial cancer. The assay was immunoSEQ multiplex PCR, and TCRdb's table has in-frame clones only and misses some. The table shows over 100,000 clones, with 75% to 95% occurring only once. The time point here: peripheral blood 6 weeks after treatment start. The sequencing used PBMCs, collected around atezolizumab (anti-PD-L1) treatment. Receptors originate from a man aged 60 to 69 with urothelial cancer.

The CDR3 spells CASSVGGEGTQYF. The DNA of the CDR3 is TGTGCCAGCAGTGTGGGCGGAGAGGGTACGCAGTATTTT. The gene calls are TRBV2 and TRBJ2-3, with D possibly matching TRBD2 (5 bases). CDR3 length equals 13 residues. Per the germline V gene, CDR1 is SNHLY and CDR2 is FYNNEI. With 4 bases removed from V and 8 bases from J, the gap between germline ends came to 13 bases.

The rearrangement links TRBV27 to TRBJ2-7; a possible D gene is TRBD1 (6 bases). V lost 3 bases and J 6 bases, leaving 9 bases between the germline ends. The germline V gene has CDR1 MNHEY and CDR2 SMNVEV (reference sequence). CDR3 size: 12 residues. In nucleotides, the CDR3 is TGTGCCAGCAGTTTTTTACAGGGCGAGCAGTACTTC. Translated: CASSFLQGEQYF.

The chain links TRBV28 to TRBJ2-7, with D unclear. V shed 4 bases and J shed 2 bases, with 15 bases lying between them. The V gene's germline CDR1 is MDHEN and CDR2 SYDVKM. The CDR3 loop spans 15 amino acids. The CDR3 coding sequence is TGTGCCAGCAGTTCACCAAACACAGTTACCTACGAGCAGTACTTC. It encodes CASSSPNTVTYEQYF.

The V call is TRBV28, the J call TRBJ2-7; TRBD1 agrees at 7 bases. This CDR3 has 16 amino acids. V trimming: 6 bases; J trimming: 2 bases; junction bases outside the gene matches: 13. Germline V gene lookup returns CDR1 MDHEN and CDR2 SYDVKM. The CDR3, as DNA: TGTGCCAGCAGGGGCAGTGCAGGGGGTGCCGCCTACGAGCAGTACTTC. This gives the protein CASRGSAGGAAYEQYF. Together with reference TRBV28 and TRBJ2-7, the CDR3 gives the full variable domain: DVKVTQSSRYLVKRTGEKVFLECVQDMDHENMFWYRQDPGLGLRLIYFSYDVKMKEKGDIPEGYSVSREKKERFSLILESASTNQTSMYLCASRGSAGGAAYEQYFGPGTRLTVT.

This chain uses TRBV7-9 with TRBJ1-1; 8 bases are a match to TRBD1. The V gene's germline CDR1 is SEHNR and CDR2 FQNEAQ (reference sequence). The junction had 4 bases not matched to a gene; V was cut back by 1 base and J by 0 bases. The CDR3 is 16 residues long. The CDR3 is CASSLGGQAMNTEAFF. The CDR3 DNA reads as TGTGCCAGCAGCTTAGGGGGACAGGCGATGAACACTGAAGCTTTCTTT. The whole variable domain, filled in from reference TRBV7-9 and TRBJ1-1, reads DTGVSQNPRHKITKRGQNVTFRCDPISEHNRLYWYRQTLGQGPEFLTYFQNEAQLEKSRLLSDRFSAERPKGSFSTLEIQRTEQGDSAMYLCASSLGGQAMNTEAFFGQGTRLTVV.

The chain employs TRBV4-3 and TRBJ1-6; D gene uncertain. Trimming took 0 bases from V and 9 from J, leaving 15 bases between them. The CDR3 is 16 amino acids. Germline lookup yields CDR1 LGHNA and CDR2 YSLEER. The CDR3 bases are TGCGCCAGCAGCCAAGATTACCGGGTTGGTACTTCACCCCTCCACTTT. Protein product: CASSQDYRVGTSPLHF.

J is TRBJ2-5 and V is TRBV2; D remains ambiguous. Per germline, CDR1 SNHLY and CDR2 FYNNEI. The V end lost 3 bases, the J end lost 0 bases, and 5 bases lay between the germline ends. The CDR3 has 13 amino acids. The CDR3 sequence is CASSDADQETQYF. The CDR3 region has the DNA TGTGCCAGCAGTGACGCGGACCAAGAGACCCAGTACTTC.

This clone has more than one count but fewer than ten. The chain recombines TRBV6-5 with TRBJ2-7; 8 bases are shared with TRBD2. This CDR3 is built from 13 residues. With 5 bases clipped from V and 3 bases from J, the junction kept 3 bases outside the gene matches. From germline, CDR1 is MNHEY and CDR2 SVGAGI. The CDR3 sequence: CASSGGGLYEQYF. The CDR3 DNA sequence: TGTGCCAGCAGTGGCGGGGGGCTCTACGAGCAGTACTTC.

CDR3 loop: CASSRGGGETQYF. In DNA, the CDR3 is TGTGCCAGCAGCAGGGGGGGCGGAGAGACCCAGTACTTC. The rearrangement uses TRBV7-9 and TRBJ2-5; the D gene is possibly TRBD2 (7 bases). The V and J ends lost 5 bases and 4 bases respectively, with 11 bases between them. Germline V CDR1 and CDR2: SEHNR, FQNEAQ (reference sequence). The CDR3 runs 13 residues.

The rearrangement joins TRBV29-1 to TRBJ1-5; D gene ambiguous. The V end lost 3 bases, the J end lost 3 bases, and 9 bases lay between the germline ends. CDR3 length equals 13 residues. From germline, CDR1 is SQVTM and CDR2 ANQGSEA. Written as DNA, the CDR3 is TGCAGCGTTGAGATAGCTGTCAATCAGCCCCAGCATTTT. This translates into CSVEIAVNQPQHF.

This clone was found a few times. The chain carries TRBV7-9 and TRBJ2-1; D not certain. The CDR3 is 11 residues long. CDR1 and CDR2 from the germline V gene are SEHNR and FQNEAQ (reference sequence). V lost 5 bases, J lost 9 bases, and 8 bases lay in between. CDR3 DNA sequence: TGTGCCAGCAGCCCCTCTATTGAGCAGTTCTTC. Translated: CASSPSIEQFF.

The chain combines TRBV2 with TRBJ2-1; a weak D match, TRBD1 (6 bases). CDR1 and CDR2 from the germline V gene are SNHLY and FYNNEI. V was cut by 3 bases and J by 14 bases, with 26 bases left in between. The CDR3 has 16 amino acids. The CDR3, as DNA: TGTGCCAGCAGTGACCTAACAGGGCCTGGATATGGTCAGGAGTTCTTC. Translated: CASSDLTGPGYGQEFF.

This rearrangement joins TRBV5-4 to TRBJ2-2; 13 bases are shared with TRBD2. V dropped 4 bases and J dropped 5; count of bases not matched to a gene: 5. Germline CDR1 is SGHNT and CDR2 is YYREEE (reference sequence). This CDR3 is built from 16 residues. CDR3 DNA sequence: TGTGCCAGCAGCCCACGGACTAGCGGGAGTACCGGGGAGCTGTTTTTT. As protein: CASSPRTSGSTGELFF.

The chain links TRBV19 to TRBJ2-7, with 10 bases matching TRBD2. After removal of 5 bases from V and 0 bases from J, the junction contained 4 bases not matched to a gene. This CDR3 spans 15 amino acids. Per the germline V gene, CDR1 is LNHDA and CDR2 is SQIVND (reference sequence). CDR3 residues: CASSATSGVSYEQYF. CDR3 nucleotide sequence: TGTGCCAGTAGTGCCACTAGCGGGGTCTCCTACGAGCAGTACTTC. Full variable domain (rest looked up from reference TRBV19 and TRBJ2-7): DGGITQSPKYLFRKEGQNVTLSCEQNLNHDAMYWYRQDPGQGLRLIYYSQIVNDFQKGDIAEGYSVSREKKESFPLTVTSAQKNPTAFYLCASSATSGVSYEQYFGPGTRLTVT.

The rearrangement links TRBV29-1 to TRBJ2-7, with 7 bases aligning to TRBD2. Germline V gene lookup returns CDR1 SQVTM and CDR2 ANQGSEA. V lost 6 bases and J lost 6; bases outside the gene matches: 11. The CDR3 totals 13 residues. The CDR3 region is CSVPHGWGGEQYF. In nucleotides, the CDR3 is TGCAGCGTCCCCCACGGCTGGGGGGGCGAGCAGTACTTC.

J is TRBJ1-2 and V is TRBV29-1; no reliable D call. Looked up from germline, CDR1 is SQVTM and CDR2 is ANQGSEA. V was cut by 4 bases and J by 0 bases, with 6 bases left in between. The CDR3 runs to 12 residues. The DNA for the CDR3 is TGCAGCGTTGTAGACGCTAACTATGGCTACACCTTC. Protein sequence: CSVVDANYGYTF.

This clone appeared once. The chain's CDR3 is CASSLSPSDTGELFF. The DNA of the CDR3 is TGTGCCAGCAGCTTGAGTCCGTCGGACACCGGGGAGCTGTTTTTT. The chain links TRBV9 to TRBJ2-2; no firm D call. This CDR3 has 15 residues. The V end was cut by 4 bases, the J end by 3 bases, with 13 bases between. The germline gives CDR1 SGDLS, CDR2 YYNGEE.

This chain uses TRBV9 with TRBJ2-2, with TRBD1 matching 9 bases. V trimming: 0 bases; J trimming: 2 bases; junction bases outside the gene matches: 8. CDR1 SGDLS and CDR2 YYNGEE come from the germline V gene. The CDR3 covers 18 residues. CDR3 nucleotide sequence: TGTGCCAGCAGCGTAGGGGGGACAGGGCTCCTTAACACCGGGGAGCTGTTTTTT. It yields the protein CASSVGGTGLLNTGELFF.

The chain recombines TRBV11-2 with TRBJ1-1, with no clear D. V dropped 0 bases and J dropped 0 bases, with 8 bases sitting between them. The CDR3 runs 15 residues. Looked up from germline, CDR1 is SGHAT and CDR2 is FQNNGV. CDR3 loop: CASSLEGSMNTEAFF. The DNA for the CDR3 is TGTGCCAGCAGCTTAGAGGGCTCAATGAACACTGAAGCTTTCTTT.